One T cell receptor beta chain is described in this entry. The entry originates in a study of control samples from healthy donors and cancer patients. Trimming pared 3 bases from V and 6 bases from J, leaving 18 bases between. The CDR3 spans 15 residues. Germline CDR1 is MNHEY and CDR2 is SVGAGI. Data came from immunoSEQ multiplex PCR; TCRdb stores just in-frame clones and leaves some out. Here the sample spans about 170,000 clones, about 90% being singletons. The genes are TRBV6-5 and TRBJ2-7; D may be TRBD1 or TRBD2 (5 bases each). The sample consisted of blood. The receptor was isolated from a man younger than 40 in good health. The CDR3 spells CASSYLHGTPGEQYF. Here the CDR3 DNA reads TGTGCCAGCAGTTATCTCCACGGGACCCCCGGCGAGCAGTACTTC.